This T cell receptor (beta chain) appears in the sequencing data of a study of lymphopenia after photon versus proton radiotherapy (dated by TCRdb to about 2019). At the level of the whole study: In patients with gastrointestinal tumors who developed high-grade lymphopenia, the study compared the immunological effects of photon radiation therapy with those of proton radiation therapy. The goal of the study was to describe how the two radiation modalities differ in their effects on the immune system. The roughly 21 patients in the cohort had gastrointestinal tumors, were treated with either photon or proton therapy, and subsequently developed lymphopenia.

Library creation used the immunoSEQ multiplex PCR assay. T cell repertoires were profiled by deep sequencing of rearranged TCR beta loci, alongside multiparametric flow cytometry. TCRdb holds this immuneACCESS table with in-frame rearrangements only. Some clones are missing; in checked studies, unresolved V genes explain under half, and the rest has no known cause. This sample lists some 55,000 clones; approximately 83% were detected once. The top ten hold about 2% of the sample. Spanning cysteine to phenylalanine, the CDR3 consists of 14 amino acids. The retained sequence is limited to the CDR3, 42 bases, with the frame set at the first base. V and J are truncated by 5 bases and 9 bases respectively, leaving an intervening sequence of 19 bases. From a lookup of the germline V gene, CDR1 and CDR2 are MGHRA and YSYEKL. This clone was counted between two and nine times. Its antigen is currently not known. Nothing much larger sits one base from this clone, and base qualities are not available.

Paper-wide results and their limitations: Once the lymphocyte count had reached its nadir, the repertoires of photon-treated patients showed oligoclonal expansion, particularly of CD8+ Temra cells, and this expansion drove the decline in diversity. The survival association was assessed only in patients who died, and the authors presented better survival with proton therapy as a possibility rather than a demonstrated result. Across the cohort, an inverse correlation was found between a larger post-nadir drop in TCR diversity and overall survival time among patients who died. Relative stability during treatment was observed in proton-treated patients, whereas loss of naive T cells and TCR diversity and gain of effector/memory populations were observed in photon-treated patients.

The source was peripheral blood, collected from a patient treated with photon-based radiotherapy. This receptor was identified in a man aged 40-55 years with gastric cancer. The V and J genes are TRBV4-1 and TRBJ1-2; the best D guess is TRBD1, with 6 bases matching. Here the CDR3 is given as CASSAGGGQGSYTF. The DNA sequence is TGCGCCAGCAGCGCCGGAGGAGGGCAGGGGAGCTACACCTTC.